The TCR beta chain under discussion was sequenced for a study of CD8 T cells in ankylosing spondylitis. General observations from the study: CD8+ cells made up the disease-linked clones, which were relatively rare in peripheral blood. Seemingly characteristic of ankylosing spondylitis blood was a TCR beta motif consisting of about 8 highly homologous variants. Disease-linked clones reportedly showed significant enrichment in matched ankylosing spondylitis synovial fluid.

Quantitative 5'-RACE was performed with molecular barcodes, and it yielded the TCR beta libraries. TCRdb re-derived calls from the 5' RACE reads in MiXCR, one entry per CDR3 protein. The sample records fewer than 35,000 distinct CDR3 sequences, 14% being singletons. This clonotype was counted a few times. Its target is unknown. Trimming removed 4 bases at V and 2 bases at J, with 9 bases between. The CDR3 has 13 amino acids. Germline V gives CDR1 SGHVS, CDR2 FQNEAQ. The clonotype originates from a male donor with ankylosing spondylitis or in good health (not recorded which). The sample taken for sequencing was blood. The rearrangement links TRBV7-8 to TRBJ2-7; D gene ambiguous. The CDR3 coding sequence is TGTGCCAGCAGCTCTGGGCTCGCCTACGAGCAGTACGTC. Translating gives CASSSGLAYEQYV.